This TCR beta chain appears in the sequencing data of a study of identical twins. Points from the study as a whole: With abundant cord blood beta clonotypes, insertions were fewer; memory repertoires showed no such pattern.

MiXCR was run by TCRdb on the 5' RACE reads, yielding one entry per CDR3 protein. The sample consists of 1.5 million or so distinct CDR3 sequences, about 32% of them appearing once. The CDR3 covers 14 residues. Trimming cost V 3 bases and J 13 bases; bases outside gene matches: 12. Germline V gives CDR1 LNHNV, CDR2 YYDKDF (reference sequence). A note on this clonotype: No antigen is known for it.

This TCR came from a newborn girl in good health. This sequence joins TRBV15 and TRBJ2-4, with 7 bases aligning to TRBD1. Source material: cord blood. Here the CDR3 DNA reads TGTGCCACCAGCAGGGAGCTAGGGACAGACCAGCAGTACTTC. This sequence encodes CATSRELGTDQQYF.